Listed below are T cell receptor beta chains from one sample, sequenced in a study of blood T cell repertoires in COVID-19. Profiling relied on immunoSEQ multiplex PCR, and the TCRdb table lists in-frame clones only, not all of them. The sample lists 130,000 to 150,000 clones, roughly 86% occurring once. Sequencing input: peripheral blood. These receptors came from a human donor with acute or convalescent COVID-19. The donor label of this sample is uncertain. CDR3s include the opening cysteine and the closing phenylalanine or tryptophan. A D gene is named only where the DNA matches it firmly. Clone size appears in some rows only: once, few, many, or a class for an expanded clone.

DNA	CDR3	D	size	V	J
TGTGCCAGCAGCTTATACGAGGGCGAAAAACTGTTTTTT	CASSLYEGEKLFF	.	.	TRBV7-9	TRBJ1-4
TGTGCCTGGGACAGGGGGCAAGAGACCCAGTACTTC	CAWDRGQETQYF	TRBD1	.	TRBV30	TRBJ2-5
TGTGCCAGCAGTACCCCGGGACAGGGGGTCTATGGCTACACCTTC	CASSTPGQGVYGYTF	TRBD1	.	TRBV27	TRBJ1-2
TGTGCCAGCAGCTTGCAGGGGGCCGGGGAGCTGTTTTTT	CASSLQGAGELFF	TRBD1	.	TRBV7-9	TRBJ2-2
TGTGCCAGCAGCGACCGGGACAGGGGGCGGAGTTATGGCTACACCTTC	CASSDRDRGRSYGYTF	TRBD1	.	TRBV3-1/TRBV3-2	TRBJ1-2
TGCGCCAGCAGTGAGTACCGGGACAGGCTATACAATGAGCAGTTCTTC	CASSEYRDRLYNEQFF	TRBD1	.	TRBV10-1	TRBJ2-1
TGTGCCATCAGCGCCAGGGCCAGCTATGGCTACACCTTC	CAISARASYGYTF	.	few	TRBV10-3	TRBJ1-2
TGTGCCAGCAGCCAAATCGGGGGGGGTCGATACGAGCAGTACTTC	CASSQIGGGRYEQYF	TRBD2	.	TRBV3-1/TRBV3-2	TRBJ2-7
TGTGCCAGCAGCCCTCGAGCAGGGAACCATGGCTACACCTTC	CASSPRAGNHGYTF	.	.	TRBV11-2	TRBJ1-2
TGTGCCAGCAGCCAAGGACTAGCGGGGCCTTACGAGCAGTACTTC	CASSQGLAGPYEQYF	TRBD2	.	TRBV7-2	TRBJ2-7
TGTGCCTGGAGTGCCGACACGGAAAAACTGTTTTTT	CAWSADTEKLFF	.	.	TRBV30	TRBJ1-4
TGCGCCAGCAGCTTCGGAGACTTGGGCACCGGGGAGCTGTTTTTT	CASSFGDLGTGELFF	.	.	TRBV5-1	TRBJ2-2
TGCGCCAGCAGCCGAGACAGGGGAACGGCTAATGAAAAACTGTTTTTT	CASSRDRGTANEKLFF	TRBD1	.	TRBV4-1	TRBJ1-4
TGCGCCAGCAGCTTGGTCTCTAACTATGGCTACACCTTC	CASSLVSNYGYTF	.	.	TRBV5-1	TRBJ1-2
TGCGCCAGCAGCTTGGCCGGTGCCAGACAGCGGGGGAACACTGAAGCTTTCTTT	CASSLAGARQRGNTEAFF	.	.	TRBV5-1	TRBJ1-1
TGCGCCAGCAGCCAAGATACGGGTTATTCTAATGAAAAACTGTTTTTT	CASSQDTGYSNEKLFF	.	.	TRBV4-1	TRBJ1-4
TGTGCCAGCAGTTTATGGGGACAGCCAGGCGACTTC	CASSLWGQPGDF	TRBD1	once	TRBV6-5	TRBJ2-7
TGTGCCTGGAACAGGGCTGAAAACACCATATATTTT	CAWNRAENTIYF	.	.	TRBV30	TRBJ1-3
TGTGCCAGCAGTCCGGCGGGACAGGGAGGGTATAGCAATCAGCCCCAGCATTTT	CASSPAGQGGYSNQPQHF	TRBD1	.	TRBV28	TRBJ1-5
TGTGCCAGCAGCGCCGGGACTAGCGGGGTAGTAGAGACCCAGTACTTC	CASSAGTSGVVETQYF	TRBD2	few	TRBV5-4	TRBJ2-5
TGTGCCTGGAGTCAGACAGGGAGTGGAAACACCATATATTTT	CAWSQTGSGNTIYF	TRBD1	.	TRBV30	TRBJ1-3
TGCAGCGTTGATGGTCCCGGGAAGGGCTACACCTTC	CSVDGPGKGYTF	.	.	TRBV29-1	TRBJ1-2
TGCGCCAGCAGCTTGACGGTAACTAACTATGGCTACACCTTC	CASSLTVTNYGYTF	.	.	TRBV5-1	TRBJ1-2
TGTGCCAGCAGCGTAGCCAGCGGGGGGGCCTCAGATACGCAGTATTTT	CASSVASGGASDTQYF	TRBD2	.	TRBV9	TRBJ2-3
TGTGCCATCAGTGAGTCGGACGGACACCCGAGCTCCTATAATTCACCCCTCCACTTT	CAISESDGHPSSYNSPLHF	.	once	TRBV10-3	TRBJ1-6
TGTGCCTGGAGTCTCAAGGTCCAGGGGGAAAAACTGTTTTTT	CAWSLKVQGEKLFF	.	few	TRBV30	TRBJ1-4
TGTGCCAGCTCACCAACTGTGCCCGGAGGAAATGAAAAACTGTTTTTT	CASSPTVPGGNEKLFF	.	.	TRBV18	TRBJ1-4
TGTGCCTGGCTGAGGCTAGCGGGGGAGGGTGAGCAGTACTTC	CAWLRLAGEGEQYF	TRBD2	.	TRBV5-4	TRBJ2-7
TGTGCCAGCACCAAATGGGACAGGGGGAATTCACCCCTCCACTTT	CASTKWDRGNSPLHF	TRBD1	.	TRBV6-6	TRBJ1-6
TGTGCCAGCAGCCAAGATAGGCTAGAGGATACGCAGTATTTT	CASSQDRLEDTQYF	.	.	TRBV14	TRBJ2-3
TGTGCCAGCAGCTTGGTGGTCCTTGGGAGCACTGAAGCTTTCTTT	CASSLVVLGSTEAFF	.	.	TRBV5-4	TRBJ1-1
TGTGCCAGCAGCTTACGGTGGGAGACCCAGTACTTC	CASSLRWETQYF	.	.	TRBV7-2	TRBJ2-5
TGTGCCATCAGTGAGCCCCGGGAGGCCCAGTACTTC	CAISEPREAQYF	TRBD2	.	TRBV10-3	TRBJ2-5
TGTGCCAGCAGCTTGGTATGGGACAGGGGATCCTACACCTTC	CASSLVWDRGSYTF	TRBD1	few	TRBV5-4	TRBJ1-2
TGCGCCAGCAGCCAAGCAGAGGGGGACACTGAAGCTTTCTTT	CASSQAEGDTEAFF	.	once	TRBV4-1	TRBJ1-1
TGCGCCAGCAGCTTGGCTAGCGGGGACTACAATGAGCAGTTCTTC	CASSLASGDYNEQFF	TRBD2	.	TRBV5-1	TRBJ2-1
TGTGCCAGCAGCTTAGCGAGGGTAGACACCATATATTTT	CASSLARVDTIYF	.	.	TRBV7-2	TRBJ1-3
TGTGCCAGCAGCTCAGACAGGGATACTGAAGCTTTCTTT	CASSSDRDTEAFF	TRBD1	.	TRBV11-3	TRBJ1-1
TGTGCCAGCAGTTACCGGAGGGGACGGACTGAAGCTTTCTTT	CASSYRRGRTEAFF	.	.	TRBV6-2/TRBV6-3	TRBJ1-1
TGTGCCAGCAGCGTAGCGCTGGACAGCGCTTCCTATGGCTACACCTTC	CASSVALDSASYGYTF	.	.	TRBV9	TRBJ1-2
TGTGCCAGCAGTGACGCGGGGGGAAGGGAAAAACTGTTTTTT	CASSDAGGREKLFF	.	.	TRBV25-1	TRBJ1-4
TGTGCCAGCACTAGACAGGTAAACACTGAAGCTTTCTTT	CASTRQVNTEAFF	.	few	TRBV2	TRBJ1-1
TGTGCCAGCAGCTTAATGCTAGCGGGGGGGCCCAGGACCCAGTACTTC	CASSLMLAGGPRTQYF	TRBD2	.	TRBV13	TRBJ2-5
TGTGCCAGTACCGAGACAGTAACTAATGAAAAACTGTTTTTT	CASTETVTNEKLFF	.	.	TRBV19	TRBJ1-4
TGTGCCAGCAGCATGGACAGCTCTGGAAATACCATATATTTT	CASSMDSSGNTIYF	.	.	TRBV5-4	TRBJ1-3
TGTGCCAGCAGTACGCTGAGGTCGGCCAAAAACATTCAGTACTTC	CASSTLRSAKNIQYF	.	.	TRBV3-1/TRBV3-2	TRBJ2-4
TGTGCCAGCAGCCAAAGACAGGGGTACAATGAGCAGTTCTTC	CASSQRQGYNEQFF	TRBD1	.	TRBV7-2	TRBJ2-1
TGTGCCAGCAGCGTAGATTACTCTGGAAACACCATATATTTT	CASSVDYSGNTIYF	.	few	TRBV9	TRBJ1-3
TGTGCCATCGGGACACACGCCTCCTACGAGCAGTACTTC	CAIGTHASYEQYF	.	.	TRBV10-3	TRBJ2-7
TGCGCCAGCAGCCAGGCGGGTACGGGGTATGGCTACACCTTC	CASSQAGTGYGYTF	.	.	TRBV5-1	TRBJ1-2
TGTGCCACCAGAGGGTTAGGGGTGGGTGATCAGCCCCAGCATTTT	CATRGLGVGDQPQHF	.	.	TRBV27	TRBJ1-5